These 19 T cell receptor beta chains originate from one sample sequenced in a study of cytomegalovirus exposure and HLA in healthy donors. PCR primers comprised 60 Vbeta and 13 Jbeta primers. Sequenced by immunoSEQ multiplex PCR; TCRdb stores in-frame clones only, minus some. The sample carries about 200,000 clones, around 77% recorded once. Sequencing used PBMCs. The receptors here all came from a young woman in good health and CMV-seronegative.

The genes are TRBV5-1 and TRBJ1-2; TRBD1 aligns across 12 bases. V dropped 4 bases and J dropped 8; count of bases not matched to a gene: 6. Germline CDR1 is SGHRS and CDR2 is YFSETQ. There are 14 residues in the CDR3. The CDR3 DNA reads TGCGCCAGCAGCCGGGGACAGGGGGCAACAGGCTACACCTTC. This translates into CASSRGQGATGYTF. Supplemented by reference TRBV5-1 and TRBJ1-2, the full variable domain reads KAGVTQTPRYLIKTRGQQVTLSCSPISGHRSVSWYQQTPGQGLQFLFEYFSETQRNKGNFPGRFSGRQFSNSRSEMNVSTLELGDSALYLCASSRGQGATGYTFGSGTRLTVV.

The chain links TRBV5-8 to TRBJ2-4, with a weak D call TRBD1 (5 bases). The CDR3 totals 16 residues. Germline loops: CDR1 SGHTS, CDR2 YDEGEE. V dropped 1 base and J dropped 1 base, with 12 bases sitting between them. CDR3 region: CASSLTGWVAKNIQYF. DNA for the CDR3: TGTGCCAGCAGCTTGACAGGATGGGTGGCCAAAAACATTCAGTACTTC.

This chain uses TRBV18 with TRBJ1-1; perhaps TRBD1 as D (5 bases). Germline V lookup: CDR1 KGHSH, CDR2 LQKENI. This CDR3 comprises 14 residues. Trimming pared 3 bases from V and 1 base from J, leaving 9 bases between. This chain's CDR3 is CASSPQQENTEAFF. CDR3 in DNA: TGTGCCAGCTCACCCCAACAGGAGAACACTGAAGCTTTCTTT. The full variable domain, in which reference TRBV18 and TRBJ1-1 provide the parts outside the CDR3, is NAGVMQNPRHLVRRRGQEARLRCSPMKGHSHVYWYRQLPEEGLKFMVYLQKENIIDESGMPKERFSAEFPKEGPSILRIQQVVRGDSAAYFCASSPQQENTEAFFGQGTRLTVV.

The chain couples TRBV10-3 to TRBJ1-1; possible D gene TRBD1, 5 bases. This CDR3 is built from 13 residues. V lost 5 bases and J 1 base, leaving 8 bases between the germline ends. From germline, CDR1 is ENHRY and CDR2 SYGVKD. The CDR3 coding sequence is TGTGCCATCAGTTCCCAGGGGAACACTGAAGCTTTCTTT. The encoded protein is CAISSQGNTEAFF.

A word on this clone: Other DNA sequences from this sample encode an identical CDR3 as well. V and J are TRBV4-1 and TRBJ2-1; D may be TRBD2 (6 bases). This CDR3 region has 13 residues. The V end was cut by 1 base, the J end by 10 bases, with 11 bases between. CDR1 MGHRA and CDR2 YSYEKL come from the germline V gene. CDR3 sequence: CASSQVTAGEQFF. The CDR3 region has the DNA TGCGCCAGCAGCCAAGTCACCGCGGGGGAGCAGTTCTTC.

This clone was counted only a few times. J is TRBJ1-5 and V is TRBV7-9, with D possibly being TRBD1 (6 bases). This CDR3 has 12 residues. Germline V gene data show CDR1 as SEHNR and CDR2 as FQNEAQ (reference sequence). V gave up 3 bases and J gave up 7 bases, with 7 bases separating them. Written as DNA, the CDR3 is TGTGCCAGCAGCTTTGGGGGCCAGCCCCAGCATTTT. It codes for CASSFGGQPQHF.

The V and J genes are TRBV29-1 and TRBJ2-7, with D maybe TRBD2 (5 bases). The CDR3 sequence is 11 residues long. Trimming removed 6 bases from V and 3 bases from J, with 9 bases in between. Per germline, CDR1 SQVTM and CDR2 ANQGSEA. The CDR3 bases are TGCAGCGTCCTCGGGGTCTACGAGCAGTACTTC. Translation: CSVLGVYEQYF.

The genes are TRBV15 and TRBJ2-7, with TRBD1 as a possible D gene (5 bases). This CDR3 has 15 residues. Trimming removed 0 bases at V and 2 bases at J, with 11 bases between. Germline CDR1 and CDR2: LNHNV and YYDKDF (reference sequence). CDR3 sequence: CATSRDLGVTYEQYF. CDR3 in DNA: TGTGCCACCAGCAGAGATCTAGGGGTAACCTACGAGCAGTACTTC.

This clone was observed a single time. The chain combines TRBV5-1 with TRBJ2-7; TRBD2 might be the D (5 bases). The CDR3 is 13 amino acids. V lost 3 bases, J lost 2 bases, and 9 bases lay in between. The germline V gene has CDR1 SGHRS and CDR2 YFSETQ. CDR3 in amino acids: CASSYSEAYEQYF. CDR3 coding DNA: TGCGCCAGCAGCTACTCGGAGGCCTACGAGCAGTACTTC. The whole variable domain, filled in from reference TRBV5-1 and TRBJ2-7, reads KAGVTQTPRYLIKTRGQQVTLSCSPISGHRSVSWYQQTPGQGLQFLFEYFSETQRNKGNFPGRFSGRQFSNSRSEMNVSTLELGDSALYLCASSYSEAYEQYFGPGTRLTVT.

The V and J genes are TRBV29-1 and TRBJ2-1, with D perhaps matching TRBD2 (6 bases). Germline loops: CDR1 SQVTM, CDR2 ANQGSEA. There are 12 residues in the CDR3. Trimming took off 7 bases at V and 7 bases at J, with 14 bases between the two ends. Here the CDR3 DNA reads TGCAGCGGTGATGGACTACAAAATGAGCAGTTCTTC. Amino acid sequence: CSGDGLQNEQFF.

This clone has a single count. One junction end disagrees with the germline gene, perhaps due to a read error. The CDR3 sequence: CASSLEGTGSYNERFF. The CDR3 DNA is TGTGCCAGCAGCTTAGAGGGGACAGGGTCCTACAATGAGCGGTTCTTC. The rearrangement links TRBV11-2 to TRBJ2-1; 9 bases fit TRBD1. From germline, CDR1 is SGHAT and CDR2 FQNNGV. CDR3 size: 16 residues. The full variable domain, completed using reference TRBV11-2 and TRBJ2-1, is EAGVAQSPRYKIIEKRQSVAFWCNPISGHATLYWYQQILGQGPKLLIQFQNNGVVDDSQLPKDRFSAERLKGVDSTLKIQPAKLEDSAVYLCASSLEGTGSYNERFFGPGTRLTVL.

A word on this clone: The sample carries other DNA sequences with the same CDR3. V is TRBV6-5 and J is TRBJ1-5; D is unresolved. Deletions cut 5 bases from V and 2 bases from J, with 4 bases between. Germline-derived CDR1 and CDR2 are MNHEY and SVGAGI. This CDR3 has 12 residues. CDR3: CASSRGNQPQHF. CDR3 in DNA: TGTGCCAGCAGTAGAGGCAATCAGCCCCAGCATTTT.

The count of this clone is one. The rearrangement uses TRBV5-1 and TRBJ1-2; 8 bases fit TRBD1. V lost 4 bases, J lost 1 base, and 3 bases stayed unmatched. This CDR3 is 14 amino acids long. The germline gives CDR1 SGHRS, CDR2 YFSETQ. CDR3 bases: TGCGCCAGCAGCATAGACAGGGGTAACTATGGCTACACCTTC. Translated: CASSIDRGNYGYTF.

V is TRBV6-5 and J is TRBJ1-2; D unresolved. This CDR3 has 13 amino acids. The germline V and J ends were trimmed by 2 bases and 2 bases, with 6 bases remaining between them. Germline CDR1 is MNHEY and CDR2 is SVGAGI. As DNA, the CDR3 is TGTGCCAGCAGTTACGGGCCCAACTATGGCTACACCTTC. It is translated as CASSYGPNYGYTF.

The chain is built from TRBV2 and TRBJ1-4; a weak D match, TRBD1 (6 bases). CDR1 is SNHLY and CDR2 is FYNNEI in the germline V gene. The CDR3 contains 14 residues. Trimming took 2 bases from V and 7 from J, leaving 11 bases between them. The CDR3 spells CASSETTGTEKLFF. The CDR3 nucleotides are TGTGCCAGCAGTGAAACAACAGGGACTGAAAAACTGTTTTTT.

This clone was detected once. V is TRBV6-6 and J is TRBJ2-3; 8 bases agree with TRBD2. The CDR3 has 13 amino acids. CDR1 and CDR2 (germline): MNHNY, SVGAGI (reference sequence). Trimming removed 4 bases from V and 6 bases from J; junction bases left unmatched: 3. CDR3 nucleotide sequence: TGTGCCAGCAGTTCGGGGGGGCGGGATACGCAGTATTTT. It encodes CASSSGGRDTQYF.

The chain combines TRBV7-6 with TRBJ2-7; 7 bases match TRBD2. Germline loops: CDR1 SGHVS, CDR2 FNYEAQ. V lost 3 bases to trimming and J lost 6 bases; unmatched junction nucleotides: 14. The CDR3 contains 16 residues. CDR3 sequence (DNA): TGTGCCAGCAGCTTCCGTGGGGGGGGTCCTTTCTCCGAGCAGTACTTC. It encodes CASSFRGGGPFSEQYF.

The chain is built from TRBV19 and TRBJ2-5; 7 nucleotides match TRBD1. With 5 bases clipped from V and 2 bases from J, the junction kept 2 bases outside the gene matches. The CDR3 is 13 residues long. Per germline, CDR1 LNHDA and CDR2 SQIVND (reference sequence). The CDR3: CASSDRVQETQYF. CDR3 bases: TGTGCCAGTAGTGACAGGGTTCAAGAGACCCAGTACTTC.

This sequence joins TRBV7-2 and TRBJ2-1; 8 positions agree with TRBD2. The length of the CDR3 is 15 residues. The germline V gene has CDR1 SGHTA and CDR2 FQGNSA. J lost 3 bases, V lost 5 bases, and 6 bases had no gene match. CDR3 residues: CASSRTSGLYNEQFF. DNA of the CDR3: TGTGCCAGCAGCAGAACTAGCGGACTCTACAATGAGCAGTTCTTC.